This paragraph covers one TCR beta chain sequence. The data are from a study of blood T cell repertoires in COVID-19. Overall study context: Samples taken during acute and convalescent COVID-19 were collected in the United States, Italy and Spain.

CDR3 length equals 13 residues. The V gene's germline CDR1 is LGHNA and CDR2 YSLEER. V lost 1 base to trimming and J lost 6 bases; unmatched junction nucleotides: 0. Generated by immunoSEQ multiplex PCR, the TCRdb table keeps only in-frame clones and is missing some. The profile shows roughly 22,000 clones, more than 80% of them singletons. The receptor's source is a woman between 65 and 79 years old with COVID-19, enrolled during active disease. V usage is TRBV4-3 and J usage is TRBJ2-3; 8 positions match TRBD2. The material sequenced was peripheral blood. The CDR3 DNA reads as TGCGCCAGCAGCCAAGGCGGGGGGGATACGCAGTATTTT. Translated, it gives CASSQGGGDTQYF.